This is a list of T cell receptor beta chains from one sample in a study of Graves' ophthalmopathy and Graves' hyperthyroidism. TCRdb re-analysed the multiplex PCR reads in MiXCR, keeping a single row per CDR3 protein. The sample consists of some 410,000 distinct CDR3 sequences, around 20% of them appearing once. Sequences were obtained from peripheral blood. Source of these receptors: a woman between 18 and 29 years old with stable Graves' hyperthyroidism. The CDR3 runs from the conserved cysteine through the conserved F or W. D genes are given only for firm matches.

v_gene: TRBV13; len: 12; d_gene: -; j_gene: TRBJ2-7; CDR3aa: CASSWGSYEQYF
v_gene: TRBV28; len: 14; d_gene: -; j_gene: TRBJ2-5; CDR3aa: CASSLWSIQETQYF
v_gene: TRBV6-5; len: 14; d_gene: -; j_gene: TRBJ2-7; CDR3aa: CATKDPPIIREQYF
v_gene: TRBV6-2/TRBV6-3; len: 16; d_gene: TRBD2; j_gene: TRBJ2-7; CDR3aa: CASSYSKAGGHYEQYF
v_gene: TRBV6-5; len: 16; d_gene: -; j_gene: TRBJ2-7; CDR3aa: CASSYDRLVGYYEQYF
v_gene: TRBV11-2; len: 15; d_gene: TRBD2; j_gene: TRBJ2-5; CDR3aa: CASSLGLAEGETQYF
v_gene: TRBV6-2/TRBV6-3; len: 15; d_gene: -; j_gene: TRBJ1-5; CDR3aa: CASSLSGPTNQPQHF
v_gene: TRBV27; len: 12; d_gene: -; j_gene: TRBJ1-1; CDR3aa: CASNREAPEAFF
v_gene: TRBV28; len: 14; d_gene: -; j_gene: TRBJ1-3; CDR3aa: CASSSDRIGNTIYF
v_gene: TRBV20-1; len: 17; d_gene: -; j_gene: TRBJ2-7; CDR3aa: CSARDRRGAGPGYEQYF
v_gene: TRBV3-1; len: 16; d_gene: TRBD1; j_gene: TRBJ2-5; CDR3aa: CASRLSGQGAWETQYF
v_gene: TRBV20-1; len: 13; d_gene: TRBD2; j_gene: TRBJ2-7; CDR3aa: CSARGLAGEEQYF
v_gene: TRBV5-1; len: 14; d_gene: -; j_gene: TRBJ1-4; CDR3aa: CASSRDGDNEKLFF
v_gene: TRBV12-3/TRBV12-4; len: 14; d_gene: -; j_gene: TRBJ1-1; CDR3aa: CASSRRGGGTEAFF
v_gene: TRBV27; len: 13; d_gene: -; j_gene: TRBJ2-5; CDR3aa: CASSQSRGETQYF
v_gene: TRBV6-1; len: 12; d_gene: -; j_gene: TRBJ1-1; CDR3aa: CASEGGWTEAFF
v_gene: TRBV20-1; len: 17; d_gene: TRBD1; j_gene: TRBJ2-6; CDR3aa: CSARAGRGRSGANVLTF
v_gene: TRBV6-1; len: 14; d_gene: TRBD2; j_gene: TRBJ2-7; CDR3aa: CASSAAGEVYEQYF
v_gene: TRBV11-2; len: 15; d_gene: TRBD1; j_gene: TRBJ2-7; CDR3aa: CASSWGTGDPYEQYF
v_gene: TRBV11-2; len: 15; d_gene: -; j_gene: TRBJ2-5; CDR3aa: CASSLAPGNQETQYF